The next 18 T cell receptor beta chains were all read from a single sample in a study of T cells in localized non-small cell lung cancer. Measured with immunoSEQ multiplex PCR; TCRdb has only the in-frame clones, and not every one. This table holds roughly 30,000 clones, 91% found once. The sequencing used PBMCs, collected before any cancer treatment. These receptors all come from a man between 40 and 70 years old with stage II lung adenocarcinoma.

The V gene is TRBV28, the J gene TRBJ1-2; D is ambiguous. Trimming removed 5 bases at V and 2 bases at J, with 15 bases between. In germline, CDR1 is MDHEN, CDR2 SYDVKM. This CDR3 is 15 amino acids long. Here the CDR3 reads CASSPLRVGNYGYTF. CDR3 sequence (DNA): TGTGCCAGCAGTCCACTTAGAGTAGGGAACTATGGCTACACCTTC.

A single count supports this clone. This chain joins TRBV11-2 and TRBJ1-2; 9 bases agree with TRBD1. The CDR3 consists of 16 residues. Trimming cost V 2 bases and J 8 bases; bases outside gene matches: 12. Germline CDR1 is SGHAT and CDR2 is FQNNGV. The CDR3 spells CASSLLGGRTGDGYTF. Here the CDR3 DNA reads TGTGCCAGCAGCTTACTAGGGGGAAGGACAGGGGACGGCTACACCTTC.

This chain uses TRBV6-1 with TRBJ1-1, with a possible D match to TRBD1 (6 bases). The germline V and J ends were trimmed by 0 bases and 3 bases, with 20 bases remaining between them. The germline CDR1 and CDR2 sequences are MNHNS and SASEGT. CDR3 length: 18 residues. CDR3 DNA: TGTGCCAGCAGTGAAGCTTCCGGGGGCGGTGGATCTCACACTGAAGCTTTCTTT. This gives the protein CASSEASGGGGSHTEAFF.

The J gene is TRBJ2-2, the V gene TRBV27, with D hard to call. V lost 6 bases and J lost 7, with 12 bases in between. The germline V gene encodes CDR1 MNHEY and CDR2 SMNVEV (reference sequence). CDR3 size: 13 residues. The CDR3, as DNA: TGTGCCAGCAGCCCCGTCTCTAGCGGGGAGCTGTTTTTT. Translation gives CASSPVSSGELFF.

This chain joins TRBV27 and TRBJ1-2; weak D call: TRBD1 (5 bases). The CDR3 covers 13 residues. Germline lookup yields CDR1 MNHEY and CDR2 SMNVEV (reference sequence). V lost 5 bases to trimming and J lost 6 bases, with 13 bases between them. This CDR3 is CASSPYGGNGYTF. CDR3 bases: TGTGCCAGCAGTCCCTACGGGGGAAATGGCTACACCTTC.

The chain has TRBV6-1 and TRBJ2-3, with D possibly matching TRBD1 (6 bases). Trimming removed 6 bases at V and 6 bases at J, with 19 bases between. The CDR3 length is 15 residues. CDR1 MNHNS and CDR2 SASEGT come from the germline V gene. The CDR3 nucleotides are TGTGCCAGCAGGGGAAACAGGGTCCTCCGGGATACGCAGTATTTT. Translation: CASRGNRVLRDTQYF.

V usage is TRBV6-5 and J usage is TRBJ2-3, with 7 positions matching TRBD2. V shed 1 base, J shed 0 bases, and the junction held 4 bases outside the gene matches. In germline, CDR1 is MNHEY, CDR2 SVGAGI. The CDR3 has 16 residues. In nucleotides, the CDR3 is TGTGCCAGCAGTTACTTGGCTAGCGGAAGCACAGATACGCAGTATTTT. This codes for CASSYLASGSTDTQYF.

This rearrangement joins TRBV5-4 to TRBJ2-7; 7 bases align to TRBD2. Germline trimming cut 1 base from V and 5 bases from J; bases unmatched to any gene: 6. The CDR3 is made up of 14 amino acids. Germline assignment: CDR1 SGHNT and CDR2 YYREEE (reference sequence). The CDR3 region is CASSLLGGYNEQYF. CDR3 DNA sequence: TGTGCCAGCAGCTTGCTGGGGGGGTACAACGAGCAGTACTTC.

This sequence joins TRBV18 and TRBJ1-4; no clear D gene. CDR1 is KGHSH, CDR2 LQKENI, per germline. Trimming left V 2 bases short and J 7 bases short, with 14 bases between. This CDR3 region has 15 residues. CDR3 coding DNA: TGTGCCAGCTCACCAGATGACTGGAGGCGTGAAAAACTGTTTTTT. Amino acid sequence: CASSPDDWRREKLFF.

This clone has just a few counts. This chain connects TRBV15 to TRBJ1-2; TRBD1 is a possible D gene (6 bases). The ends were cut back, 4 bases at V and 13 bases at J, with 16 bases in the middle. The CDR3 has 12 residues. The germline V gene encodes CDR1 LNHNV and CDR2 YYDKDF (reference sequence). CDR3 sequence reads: CATSTGQSSITF. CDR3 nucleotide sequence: TGTGCCACCAGCACTGGACAGTCTTCTATCACCTTC.

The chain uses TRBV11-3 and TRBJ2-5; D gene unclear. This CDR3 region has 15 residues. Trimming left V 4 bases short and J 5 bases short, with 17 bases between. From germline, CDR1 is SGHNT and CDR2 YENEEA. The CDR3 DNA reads TGTGCCAGCAGCTACCCGCTGGTGGACCCGGAGACCCAGTACTTC. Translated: CASSYPLVDPETQYF.

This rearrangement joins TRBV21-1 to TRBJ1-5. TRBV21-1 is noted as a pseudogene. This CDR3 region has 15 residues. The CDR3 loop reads CASSGGDKLNQPQHF. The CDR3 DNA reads TGTGCCAGCAGCGGGGGGGACAAGCTCAATCAGCCCCAGCATTTT.

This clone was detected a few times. Here the CDR3 DNA reads TGTGCCAGCAGCCCCTCGGCAACAGTCTCCTACAATGAGCAGTTCTTC. Its protein product is CASSPSATVSYNEQFF. The genes are TRBV4-2 and TRBJ2-1; no firm D call. The CDR3 runs 16 residues. The V end lost 4 bases, the J end lost 0 bases, and 13 bases lay between the germline ends. CDR1 and CDR2 from the germline V gene are LGHNA and YNFKEQ.

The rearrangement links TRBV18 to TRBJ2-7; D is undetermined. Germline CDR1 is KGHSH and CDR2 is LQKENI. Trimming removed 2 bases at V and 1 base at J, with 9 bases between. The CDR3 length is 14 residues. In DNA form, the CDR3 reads TGTGCCAGCTCACCAGGGGTACAGTCCTACGAGCAGTACTTC. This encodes CASSPGVQSYEQYF.

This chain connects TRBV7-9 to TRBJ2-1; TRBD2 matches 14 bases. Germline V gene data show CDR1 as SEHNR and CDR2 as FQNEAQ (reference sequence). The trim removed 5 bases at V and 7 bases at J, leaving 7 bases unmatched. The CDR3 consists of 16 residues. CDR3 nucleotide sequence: TGTGCCAGCAGCCCGAGACTAGCGGGAGGGGAGAATGAGCAGTTCTTC. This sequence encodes CASSPRLAGGENEQFF. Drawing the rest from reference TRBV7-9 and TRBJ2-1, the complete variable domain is DTGVSQNPRHKITKRGQNVTFRCDPISEHNRLYWYRQTLGQGPEFLTYFQNEAQLEKSRLLSDRFSAERPKGSFSTLEIQRTEQGDSAMYLCASSPRLAGGENEQFFGPGTRLTVL.

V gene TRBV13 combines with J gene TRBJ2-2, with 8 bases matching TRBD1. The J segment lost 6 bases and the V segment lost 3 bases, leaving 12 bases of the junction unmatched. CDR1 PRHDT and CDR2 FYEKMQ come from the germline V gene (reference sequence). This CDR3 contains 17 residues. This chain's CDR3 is CASSFGVAGGASGELFF. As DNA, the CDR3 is TGTGCCAGCAGCTTCGGAGTCGCAGGGGGCGCGTCCGGGGAGCTGTTTTTT.

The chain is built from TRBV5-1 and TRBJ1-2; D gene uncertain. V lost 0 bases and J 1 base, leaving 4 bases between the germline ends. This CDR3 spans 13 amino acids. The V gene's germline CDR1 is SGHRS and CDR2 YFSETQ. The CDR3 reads CASSLGDNYGYTF. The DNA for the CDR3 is TGCGCCAGCAGCTTGGGGGATAACTATGGCTACACCTTC.

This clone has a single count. CDR3 sequence (DNA): TGTGCCAGCAGGTCAACAGGGGGGTTCTATGGCTACACCTTC. This codes for CASRSTGGFYGYTF. This chain uses TRBV11-2 with TRBJ1-2, with TRBD1 matching over 8 bases. Germline loops: CDR1 SGHAT, CDR2 FQNNGV. The CDR3 has 14 residues. Trimming took 6 bases from V and 4 from J; bases not matched to a gene: 7.